The 27 T cell receptor beta chains listed next were all sequenced from one sample in a study of blood T cell repertoires in COVID-19. The method was immunoSEQ multiplex PCR; TCRdb's version includes in-frame clones alone and lacks a portion of them. Here the sample spans hundreds of thousands of clones, about 90% being singletons. The specimen sequenced was PBMCs or T cells enriched from blood (not recorded which). Receptors originate from a woman aged 18-29 years with acute COVID-19.

This chain links TRBV2 with TRBJ1-3; 7 bases map to TRBD1. CDR3 length equals 15 residues. Trimming took 10 bases from V and 1 from J; bases not matched to a gene: 10. CDR1 is SNHLY, CDR2 FYNNEI, per germline. The CDR3 sequence is CATQGTGRSGNTIYF. The CDR3 nucleotides are TGTGCCACACAGGGGACTGGAAGGTCTGGAAACACCATATATTTT.

V gene TRBV5-1 combines with J gene TRBJ2-7; TRBD1 aligns across 7 bases. The germline CDR1 and CDR2 sequences are SGHRS and YFSETQ. The CDR3 contains 15 residues. V lost 1 base and J lost 0; bases outside the gene matches: 4. Here the CDR3 reads CASSLRGQSSYEQYF. CDR3 in DNA: TGCGCCAGCAGCTTGAGGGGACAGAGCTCCTACGAGCAGTACTTC.

This clone was counted once. The chain recombines TRBV11-2 with TRBJ2-2; perhaps TRBD1 as D (6 bases). Per the germline V gene, CDR1 is SGHAT and CDR2 is FQNNGV. Trimming took 2 bases from V and 2 from J, leaving 9 bases between them. This CDR3 contains 15 residues. The CDR3 nucleotides are TGTGCCAGCAGCTTATCACAGGGAAACACCGGGGAGCTGTTTTTT. As protein: CASSLSQGNTGELFF.

The rearrangement uses TRBV4-1 and TRBJ2-7; 9 positions agree with TRBD1. V lost 4 bases, J lost 4 bases, and 8 bases stayed unmatched. Germline V lookup: CDR1 MGHRA, CDR2 YSYEKL. The CDR3 has 15 residues. The CDR3 spells CASSRPGQGLYEQYF. The CDR3 nucleotides read TGCGCCAGCAGCCGCCCGGGACAGGGCCTGTACGAGCAGTACTTC.

The chain couples TRBV5-6 to TRBJ1-2; D perhaps matches TRBD1 (6 bases). CDR1 SGHDT and CDR2 YYEEEE come from the germline V gene. The CDR3 has 14 amino acids. V was trimmed by 3 bases and J by 5 bases, leaving 14 bases between them. The CDR3: CASSSGGVGYGYTF. The CDR3 coding sequence is TGTGCCAGCAGCTCTGGGGGCGTAGGGTATGGCTACACCTTC.

This CDR3 is CASSFSVNTGELFF. The CDR3 DNA follows: TGTGCCAGCAGTTTTTCTGTAAACACCGGGGAGCTGTTTTTT. This chain uses TRBV28 with TRBJ2-2, with D uncertain. This CDR3 is built from 14 residues. Trimming pared 3 bases from V and 2 bases from J, leaving 7 bases between. Germline V gene sequence: CDR1 MDHEN, CDR2 SYDVKM. The full variable domain, with the rest looked up from reference TRBV28 and TRBJ2-2, is DVKVTQSSRYLVKRTGEKVFLECVQDMDHENMFWYRQDPGLGLRLIYFSYDVKMKEKGDIPEGYSVSREKKERFSLILESASTNQTSMYLCASSFSVNTGELFFGEGSRLTVL.

In the case of this clone: Other DNA sequences in this specimen translate into the identical CDR3. The rearrangement uses TRBV15 and TRBJ1-2, with TRBD1 identical over 9 bases. In germline, CDR1 is LNHNV, CDR2 YYDKDF (reference sequence). This CDR3 spans 14 amino acids. The V segment lost 8 bases and the J segment 4 bases; nucleotides outside the gene matches: 8. CDR3 region: CATSGTGYGYGYTF. In DNA form, the CDR3 reads TGTGCCACCTCCGGGACAGGGTATGGCTATGGCTACACCTTC.

This chain links TRBV7-2 with TRBJ2-7, with D hard to call. Trimming stripped 5 bases from V and 3 bases from J, with 17 bases between. This CDR3 has 15 residues. Germline CDR1 reads SGHTA; CDR2 reads FQGNSA. The DNA of the CDR3 is TGTGCCAGCAGCACCTCTAGAACCCCTTTCTACGAGCAGTACTTC. Its protein is CASSTSRTPFYEQYF.

The rearrangement links TRBV9 to TRBJ2-1; tentatively, D is TRBD2 (6 bases). V lost 0 bases to trimming and J lost 5 bases, with 15 bases between them. The CDR3 covers 16 residues. The germline V gene encodes CDR1 SGDLS and CDR2 YYNGEE. CDR3 sequence: CASSVGVADPDNEQFF. The CDR3 nucleotides read TGTGCCAGCAGCGTAGGGGTAGCGGATCCAGACAATGAGCAGTTCTTC.

There are a few counts of this clone. J is TRBJ1-1 and V is TRBV2, with 11 bases matching TRBD1. The CDR3 spans 16 residues. V trimming: 2 bases; J trimming: 4 bases; junction bases outside the gene matches: 6. Per germline, CDR1 SNHLY and CDR2 FYNNEI. The CDR3 bases are TGTGCCAGCAGTGAAACTCGGACAGGGGGCAGCACTGAAGCTTTCTTT. This sequence encodes CASSETRTGGSTEAFF.

The rearrangement uses TRBV27 and TRBJ2-1, with 8 bases identical to TRBD1. The CDR3 has 16 amino acids. The junction had 6 bases not matched to a gene; V was cut back by 5 bases and J by 0 bases. The germline V gene has CDR1 MNHEY and CDR2 SMNVEV (reference sequence). The DNA of the CDR3 is TGTGCCAGCAGTCAGGACAGGGCCCCCTCCTACAATGAGCAGTTCTTC. Amino acids: CASSQDRAPSYNEQFF.

The chain is built from TRBV7-2 and TRBJ1-2; no definite D call. Germline CDR1 and CDR2: SGHTA and FQGNSA. The CDR3 sequence is 13 residues long. The V end lost 3 bases, the J end lost 5 bases, and 10 bases lay between the germline ends. Written as DNA, the CDR3 is TGTGCCAGCAGCTTTGAGGGTGGGTATGGCTACACCTTC. This encodes CASSFEGGYGYTF.

The chain uses TRBV16 and TRBJ1-1, with a tentative D call TRBD1 (6 bases). The germline gives CDR1 KGHSY, CDR2 FQNENV. The V gene lost 4 bases and the J gene lost 4 bases, with 10 bases spanning the gap. The CDR3 spans 13 residues. The CDR3 here is CASSLGASTEAFF. CDR3 sequence (DNA): TGTGCCAGCAGCCTGGGGGCGAGCACTGAAGCTTTCTTT.

CDR3 in amino acids: CASSPWTGDEQYF. In nucleotides, the CDR3 is TGTGCCAGCAGCCCCTGGACAGGGGACGAGCAGTACTTC. The chain uses TRBV6-5 and TRBJ2-7; 9 nucleotides match TRBD1. Unmatched junction bases numbered 5, after V lost 6 bases and J lost 5 bases. Germline lookup yields CDR1 MNHEY and CDR2 SVGAGI. CDR3 length: 13 residues.

The CDR3 coding sequence is TGTGCCAGCAGCTTAGGTCTTGCGGGAGTCTACACAGATACGCAGTATTTT. It specifies CASSLGLAGVYTDTQYF. The chain combines TRBV7-9 with TRBJ2-3; TRBD2 agrees at 7 bases. CDR1 is SEHNR, CDR2 FQNEAQ, per germline (reference sequence). V lost 1 base and J lost 2; bases outside the gene matches: 9. The CDR3 runs to 17 residues.

The chain recombines TRBV9 with TRBJ2-7; the D gene is possibly TRBD2 (5 bases). The CDR3 runs 15 residues. In germline, CDR1 is SGDLS, CDR2 YYNGEE. Trimming removed 1 base from V and 0 bases from J, with 11 bases in between. The chain's CDR3 is CASSVSGGRSYEQYF. In DNA form, the CDR3 reads TGTGCCAGCAGCGTATCTGGCGGGCGCTCCTACGAGCAGTACTTC. The complete variable domain, with remaining parts taken from reference TRBV9 and TRBJ2-7, reads DSGVTQTPKHLITATGQRVTLRCSPRSGDLSVYWYQQSLDQGLQFLIQYYNGEERAKGNILERFSAQQFPDLHSELNLSSLELGDSALYFCASSVSGGRSYEQYFGPGTRLTVT.

This chain uses TRBV10-3 with TRBJ2-1; 10 nucleotides line up with TRBD2. The germline CDR1 and CDR2 sequences are ENHRY and SYGVKD. V shed 4 bases and J 7 bases; nucleotides not matched to a gene: 7. This CDR3 spans 15 amino acids. CDR3 amino acids: CAISAASGRGNEQFF. CDR3 nucleotide sequence: TGTGCCATCAGTGCGGCTAGCGGGAGAGGTAATGAGCAGTTCTTC.

The rearrangement joins TRBV3-1 (or the pseudogene TRBV3-2) to TRBJ2-7, with 9 bases lining up with TRBD1. The CDR3 sequence is 13 residues long. The V segment lost 3 bases and the J segment 6 bases; nucleotides outside the gene matches: 3. CDR1 is LGHDT and CDR2 is YNNKEL in the germline V gene (reference sequence). The CDR3 DNA reads TGTGCCAGCAGCCATTTGACAGGGGGCGAGCAGTACTTC. As protein: CASSHLTGGEQYF.

The chain couples TRBV9 to TRBJ2-1; 7 bases line up with TRBD2. After removal of 7 bases from V and 5 bases from J, the junction contained 3 bases not matched to a gene. CDR1 and CDR2 from the germline V gene are SGDLS and YYNGEE. The CDR3 contains 12 residues. CDR3 protein: CASRGENNEQFF. Written as DNA, the CDR3 is TGTGCCAGCCGGGGGGAAAACAATGAGCAGTTCTTC.

V is TRBV5-1 and J is TRBJ2-1; perhaps TRBD2 as D (5 bases). The CDR3 runs 15 residues. V was clipped by 0 bases and J by 3 bases, with 10 bases between them. Germline V gene sequence: CDR1 SGHRS, CDR2 YFSETQ. CDR3 protein: CASSLGGSYYNEQFF. CDR3 nucleotide sequence: TGCGCCAGCAGCTTGGGCGGGTCCTACTACAATGAGCAGTTCTTC.

The chain couples TRBV30 to TRBJ2-5, with a weak D call TRBD2 (6 bases). Trimming took 1 base from V and 5 from J, leaving 14 bases between them. The CDR3 runs 14 residues. Germline V CDR1 and CDR2: GTSNPN, SVGIG (reference sequence). Written as DNA, the CDR3 is TGTGCCTGGAGTGCCCCGGGAGTTCGGGAGACCCAGTACTTC. The encoded protein is CAWSAPGVRETQYF.

The rearrangement uses TRBV9 and TRBJ2-1, with 11 bases fitting TRBD2. The CDR3 contains 15 residues. Germline lookup yields CDR1 SGDLS and CDR2 YYNGEE. V trimming: 0 bases; J trimming: 9 bases; junction bases outside the gene matches: 5. The CDR3 DNA sequence: TGTGCCAGCAGCGTAGAACTAGCGGGAGACTTTGAGCAGTTCTTC. Translation: CASSVELAGDFEQFF.

The chain employs TRBV3-1 (or the pseudogene TRBV3-2) and TRBJ1-2, with D possibly being TRBD1 (6 bases). Between the trimmed V and J ends, which lost 3 bases and 6 bases, there was a span of 14 bases. Germline V gene data show CDR1 as LGHDT and CDR2 as YNNKEL (reference sequence). This CDR3 has 14 amino acids. The CDR3 is CASSQFRDNNGYTF. The CDR3 DNA reads TGTGCCAGCAGCCAGTTTCGGGACAATAATGGCTACACCTTC.

The genes are TRBV5-1 and TRBJ1-2; 10 nucleotides line up with TRBD1. The junction had 6 bases not matched to a gene; V was cut back by 6 bases and J by 4 bases. Germline assignment: CDR1 SGHRS and CDR2 YFSETQ. This CDR3 comprises 14 residues. CDR3: CASTKGQGSYGYTF. CDR3 nucleotide sequence: TGCGCCAGCACCAAGGGACAGGGGAGCTATGGCTACACCTTC.

The CDR3 nucleotides are TGCGCCAGCAGCTTGGTCGGTGGACAGGGGAGTAGAGAGCAGTACTTC. Residues: CASSLVGGQGSREQYF. The V and J genes are TRBV5-1 and TRBJ2-7; 9 positions match TRBD1. This CDR3 is built from 16 residues. Germline loops: CDR1 SGHRS, CDR2 YFSETQ. Losses at the gene ends were 0 bases for V and 7 bases for J; bases not matched to a gene: 11.

This chain uses TRBV28 with TRBJ2-4; D is uncertain. This CDR3 comprises 15 residues. Germline CDR1 reads MDHEN; CDR2 reads SYDVKM. Trimming stripped 5 bases from V and 0 bases from J, with 11 bases between. CDR3 amino acids: CASSVNSLAKNIQYF. For the CDR3, the DNA is TGTGCCAGCAGTGTCAACTCATTAGCCAAAAACATTCAGTACTTC.

This chain uses TRBV27 with TRBJ2-5, with D maybe TRBD1 (6 bases). Germline V CDR1 and CDR2: MNHEY, SMNVEV (reference sequence). CDR3 size: 14 residues. Trimming shortened V by 4 bases and J by 6 bases, and 15 bases separated the two germline ends. CDR3 bases: TGTGCCAGCAGTTCCGGACAGCCGAGACAGACCCAGTACTTC. It translates to CASSSGQPRQTQYF.